Each of the 14 T cell receptor beta chains below was sequenced from the same sample in a study of blood T cells in healthy people across ages. It was with a sample-barcoded 5' primer and a J-beta primer mix that a second PCR of roughly 7 to 11 cycles was run. TCRdb reprocessed the 5' RACE reads via MiXCR and lists one record per CDR3 protein. This table has 730,000 or so distinct CDR3 sequences, around 38% appearing once. Sequenced: blood. The receptors were sampled from a man older than 75 in good health.

The V gene is TRBV6-1, the J gene TRBJ2-7; D is possibly TRBD1 (6 bases). The V gene lost 4 bases and the J gene lost 4 bases, with 14 bases spanning the gap. The CDR3 sequence is 14 residues long. Germline V gene data show CDR1 as MNHNS and CDR2 as SASEGT. In nucleotides, the CDR3 is TGTGCCAGCAGTGTCGGACAGTCCTTATACGAGCAGTACTTC. Its protein is CASSVGQSLYEQYF.

The CDR3 DNA follows: TGCGCCAGCAGCTTGGGACAGGGGGAGTACAATGAGCAGTTCTTC. Encoded protein: CASSLGQGEYNEQFF. The chain uses TRBV5-1 and TRBJ2-1; TRBD1 aligns across 9 bases. The CDR3 loop spans 15 amino acids. Germline assignment: CDR1 SGHRS and CDR2 YFSETQ. The trim removed 0 bases at V and 4 bases at J, leaving 2 bases unmatched.

Details on this clonotype: An end of the junction does not agree with germline; a read error may underlie this. The J gene is TRBJ2-5, the V gene TRBV11-2; 13 bases match TRBD2. Germline CDR1 is SGHAT and CDR2 is FQNNGV. The CDR3 runs to 16 residues. Here the CDR3 reads CANSYLTSGGAETQYF. In nucleotides, the CDR3 is TGTGCCAACAGCTACCTTACTAGCGGGGGGGCAGAGACCCAGTACTTC.

The V gene is TRBV28, the J gene TRBJ1-2, with D tentatively TRBD1 (5 bases). The CDR3 runs 14 residues. Trimming left V 2 bases short and J 3 bases short, with 10 bases between. The V gene's germline CDR1 is MDHEN and CDR2 SYDVKM. CDR3 sequence reads: CASSLRGADYGYTF. DNA of the CDR3: TGTGCCAGCAGTTTAAGGGGTGCTGACTATGGCTACACCTTC.

The rearrangement joins TRBV5-1 to TRBJ2-2, with a tentative D call TRBD2 (6 bases). Germline loops: CDR1 SGHRS, CDR2 YFSETQ. The CDR3 has 14 amino acids. Trimming took 4 bases from V and 5 from J, leaving 12 bases between them. This CDR3 is CASSPRAGTGELFF. The DNA for the CDR3 is TGCGCCAGCAGCCCTCGGGCGGGGACCGGGGAGCTGTTTTTT.

In its sample, this clonotype was seen many times. This sequence joins TRBV6-2 or TRBV6-3 and TRBJ2-7, with D perhaps matching TRBD1 (7 bases). Trimming cost V 4 bases and J 2 bases, with 9 bases left between them. Germline-derived CDR1 and CDR2 are MNHEY and SVGEGT. This CDR3 is 13 amino acids long. CDR3 DNA sequence: TGTGCCAGCAGTTCAGGGGGGACCTACGAGCAGTACTTC. Translated, it gives CASSSGGTYEQYF.

The chain combines TRBV3-1 with TRBJ2-1; 14 nucleotides agree with TRBD2. The germline CDR1 and CDR2 sequences are LGHDT and YNNKEL (reference sequence). V lost 5 bases to trimming and J lost 0 bases; unmatched junction nucleotides: 6. The CDR3 spans 18 residues. DNA of the CDR3: TGTGCCAGCAGCGAACGGACTAGCGGGGGGCCCTCCTACAATGAGCAGTTCTTC. It is translated as CASSERTSGGPSYNEQFF.

The chain employs TRBV16 and TRBJ2-7; 7 bases fit TRBD1. V was pared by 1 base and J by 3 bases, with 3 bases of the junction left unmatched. Per germline, CDR1 KGHSY and CDR2 FQNENV. This CDR3 comprises 14 residues. The CDR3 DNA is TGTGCCAGCAGCCAATTCAGGGGGAACTACGAGCAGTACTTC. It yields the protein CASSQFRGNYEQYF.

The sample holds a few counts of this clonotype. The gene calls are TRBV11-3 and TRBJ2-5, with D possibly being TRBD1 or TRBD2 (5 bases each). CDR3 length: 14 amino acids. Germline V CDR1 and CDR2: SGHNT, YENEEA. V was pared by 3 bases and J by 3 bases, with 11 bases between. As DNA, the CDR3 is TGTGCCAGCAGCTTGGGACCGAATGAAGAGACCCAGTACTTC. Residues: CASSLGPNEETQYF.

CDR3: CASTSPAGGGTDTQYF. The CDR3 nucleotides are TGTGCCAGCACGAGTCCAGCGGGGGGAGGCACAGATACGCAGTATTTT. The gene calls are TRBV7-2 and TRBJ2-3, with 9 bases identical to TRBD2. V shed 7 bases and J 1 base; nucleotides not matched to a gene: 9. Germline-derived CDR1 and CDR2 are SGHTA and FQGNSA. The CDR3 runs 16 residues.

The gene calls are TRBV10-1 and TRBJ2-7; 13 bases align to TRBD2. The J call may be faulty, since TRBJ2-5 better matches the DNA end. Looked up from germline, CDR1 is WNHNN and CDR2 is SYGVQD (reference sequence). CDR3 length: 14 residues. The CDR3 is CASSVTSGGETQYF. The CDR3 bases are TGCGCCAGCAGTGTGACTAGCGGGGGGGAGACCCAGTACTTC.

This sequence joins TRBV3-1 and TRBJ2-7, with D perhaps matching TRBD1 (5 bases). CDR1 and CDR2 from the germline V gene are LGHDT and YNNKEL (reference sequence). This CDR3 spans 14 amino acids. Trimming removed 4 bases from V and 7 bases from J, with 17 bases in between. The CDR3 here is CASSPADLQGEQYF. The CDR3 bases are TGTGCCAGCAGCCCCGCGGACCTTCAGGGTGAGCAGTACTTC.

In this sample, this clonotype turned up many times. The V gene is TRBV5-6, the J gene TRBJ2-5, with D perhaps TRBD2 (5 bases). V was clipped by 2 bases and J by 4 bases, with 12 bases between them. This CDR3 has 14 amino acids. CDR1 and CDR2 from the germline V gene are SGHDT and YYEEEE. The CDR3 reads CASSFEAGAETQYF. The DNA for the CDR3 is TGTGCCAGCAGCTTTGAGGCGGGCGCAGAGACCCAGTACTTC. The full variable domain, completed using reference TRBV5-6 and TRBJ2-5, is DAGVTQSPTHLIKTRGQQVTLRCSPKSGHDTVSWYQQALGQGPQFIFQYYEEEERQRGNFPDRFSGHQFPNYSSELNVNALLLGDSALYLCASSFEAGAETQYFGPGTRLLVL.

In its sample, this clonotype was seen a few times. J is TRBJ1-2 and V is TRBV6-1; 7 positions match TRBD1. Trimming cost V 6 bases and J 4 bases; bases outside gene matches: 2. The CDR3 length is 12 residues. The germline V gene has CDR1 MNHNS and CDR2 SASEGT. The CDR3 region has the DNA TGTGCCAGCAGGAGGGACAGCTATGGCTACACCTTC. Its protein product is CASRRDSYGYTF.